The rows below give T cell receptor beta chains drawn from one sample of a study of T-cell memory formation after mild COVID-19. TCRdb fed the 5' RACE reads into MiXCR, producing one record per CDR3 protein. The sample includes about 320,000 distinct CDR3 sequences, roughly 13% of them seen just once. Sequencing input: PBMCs or a T cell subset sorted from them (not recorded which). The receptor source for this set is a man in his late teens or twenties who had mild COVID-19 (a few samples of this study predate the infection). Cell type and time point are not known. CDR3s include the opening cysteine and the closing phenylalanine or tryptophan. D genes are given only for firm matches. Rows may omit the clone size; those that give it use once, few, many or a size class.

v_call: TRBV9
j_call: TRBJ2-3
d_call: NA
clone_size: NA
cdr3_nt: TGTGCCAGCAGAGCGGCCCTTTACACAGATACGCAGTATTTT
cdr3_aa: CASRAALYTDTQYF

v_call: TRBV18
j_call: TRBJ2-5
d_call: TRBD1
clone_size: few
cdr3_nt: TGTGCCAGCTCACCAAGTGAGGGGGCGAGGGAGACCCAGTACTTC
cdr3_aa: CASSPSEGARETQYF

v_call: TRBV5-1
j_call: TRBJ2-3
d_call: NA
clone_size: few
cdr3_nt: TGCGCCAGCGGCAGCTTGATCGCGAGGCGGACAGATACGCAGTATTTT
cdr3_aa: CASGSLIARRTDTQYF

v_call: TRBV9
j_call: TRBJ2-1
d_call: TRBD2
clone_size: many
cdr3_nt: TGTGCCAGCAGCGTAAGCGGGGGTTACAATGAGCAGTTCTTC
cdr3_aa: CASSVSGGYNEQFF

v_call: TRBV7-2
j_call: TRBJ2-2
d_call: NA
clone_size: few
cdr3_nt: TGTGCCAGCAGCCCCGCCCCCGGGGAGCTGTTTTTT
cdr3_aa: CASSPAPGELFF

v_call: TRBV12-3/TRBV12-4
j_call: TRBJ1-6
d_call: TRBD1
clone_size: NA
cdr3_nt: TGTGCCAGCAGGGGAGACGGACAGGGCTCTTCACCCCTCCACTTT
cdr3_aa: CASRGDGQGSSPLHF

v_call: TRBV12-3/TRBV12-4
j_call: TRBJ1-3
d_call: NA
clone_size: few
cdr3_nt: TGTGCCAGCAGTCATGGACAGTTTCACTCTGGAAACACCATATATTTT
cdr3_aa: CASSHGQFHSGNTIYF

v_call: TRBV4-2
j_call: TRBJ1-6
d_call: TRBD1
clone_size: NA
cdr3_nt: TGTGCCAGCAGCCATTCGACCGGGACAGGGGGACGTAGTTATAATTCACCCCTCCACTTT
cdr3_aa: CASSHSTGTGGRSYNSPLHF

v_call: TRBV20-1
j_call: TRBJ2-7
d_call: NA
clone_size: NA
cdr3_nt: TGCAGTGCTAGCGAGGCGGCTGATTCCTACGAGCAGTACTTC
cdr3_aa: CSASEAADSYEQYF

v_call: TRBV3-1
j_call: TRBJ2-1
d_call: TRBD1
clone_size: NA
cdr3_nt: TGTGCCAGCAGCCAACGACAGGGGTACAATGAGCAGTTCTTC
cdr3_aa: CASSQRQGYNEQFF

v_call: TRBV19
j_call: TRBJ2-4
d_call: NA
clone_size: few
cdr3_nt: TGTGCCAGTACCCGGACACCCGCGGCCAAAAACATTCAGTACTTC
cdr3_aa: CASTRTPAAKNIQYF

v_call: TRBV6-5
j_call: TRBJ1-2
d_call: TRBD1
clone_size: few
cdr3_nt: TGTGCCAGCAGTGATGGACAGGGGGTAGTCTATGGCTACACCTTC
cdr3_aa: CASSDGQGVVYGYTF

v_call: TRBV6-2/TRBV6-3
j_call: TRBJ2-3
d_call: NA
clone_size: few
cdr3_nt: TGTGCCAGCAGTCCCGTTACCACAGATACGCAGTATTTT
cdr3_aa: CASSPVTTDTQYF

v_call: TRBV5-1
j_call: TRBJ1-1
d_call: NA
clone_size: NA
cdr3_nt: TGCGCCAGCAGCTTGAATTCAGACGCTTTCTTT
cdr3_aa: CASSLNSDAFF

v_call: TRBV20-1
j_call: TRBJ1-2
d_call: NA
clone_size: few
cdr3_nt: TGCAGTGCTAGTTTCGGCTACACCTTC
cdr3_aa: CSASFGYTF

v_call: TRBV19
j_call: TRBJ1-1
d_call: NA
clone_size: NA
cdr3_nt: TGTGCCAGTAGTATTGTCAGGAACACTGAAGCTTTCTTT
cdr3_aa: CASSIVRNTEAFF

v_call: TRBV4-3
j_call: TRBJ2-3
d_call: NA
clone_size: few
cdr3_nt: TGCGCCAGCAGCCAATCCGGGACGAGGGGGACAGATACGCAGTATTTT
cdr3_aa: CASSQSGTRGTDTQYF

v_call: TRBV5-1
j_call: TRBJ2-7
d_call: TRBD2
clone_size: NA
cdr3_nt: TGCGCCAGCAGCCCTAACAGCGGGAGCGAGCAGTACTTC
cdr3_aa: CASSPNSGSEQYF

v_call: TRBV7-8
j_call: TRBJ2-5
d_call: NA
clone_size: NA
cdr3_nt: TGTGCCAGCAGCTCCGAACAGGGTGAGACCCAGTACTTC
cdr3_aa: CASSSEQGETQYF

v_call: TRBV20-1
j_call: TRBJ1-2
d_call: NA
clone_size: few
cdr3_nt: TGCAGTGCTAGTTTCTTTCCGAGAGGTGGCTACACCTTC
cdr3_aa: CSASFFPRGGYTF

v_call: TRBV6-5
j_call: TRBJ2-7
d_call: TRBD1
clone_size: few
cdr3_nt: TGTGCCAGCAGTCAATGGGACAGGGGCGAGCAGTACTTC
cdr3_aa: CASSQWDRGEQYF

v_call: TRBV2
j_call: TRBJ1-5
d_call: NA
clone_size: NA
cdr3_nt: TGTGCCAGCAGCGCAGACGGTACCGGACGGGGAAGCAATCAGCCCCAGCATTTT
cdr3_aa: CASSADGTGRGSNQPQHF

v_call: TRBV29-1
j_call: TRBJ1-1
d_call: NA
clone_size: NA
cdr3_nt: TGCAGCGTTAGAAGGCAGGAGAACACTGAAGCTTTCTTT
cdr3_aa: CSVRRQENTEAFF

v_call: TRBV7-6
j_call: TRBJ2-3
d_call: NA
clone_size: NA
cdr3_nt: TGTGCCAGCAGCTTAGGTCTCGGAGTCACTAGCACAGATACGCAGTATTTT
cdr3_aa: CASSLGLGVTSTDTQYF

v_call: TRBV4-1
j_call: TRBJ2-5
d_call: NA
clone_size: many
cdr3_nt: TGCGCCAGCAGCCCTCAATTAGGGGGGACCCAGTACTTC
cdr3_aa: CASSPQLGGTQYF

v_call: TRBV12-3/TRBV12-4
j_call: TRBJ2-5
d_call: NA
clone_size: NA
cdr3_nt: TGTGCCAGCAGTTTGGGGCAGAACCAGTACTTC
cdr3_aa: CASSLGQNQYF

v_call: TRBV7-9
j_call: TRBJ1-5
d_call: NA
clone_size: many
cdr3_nt: TGTGCCAGCAGTCTTCCGGGGAATCAGCCCCAGCATTTT
cdr3_aa: CASSLPGNQPQHF

v_call: TRBV7-2
j_call: TRBJ2-5
d_call: TRBD1
clone_size: NA
cdr3_nt: TGTGCCAGCAGCGTAGGGACAGTGCAAGAGACCCAGTACTTC
cdr3_aa: CASSVGTVQETQYF

v_call: TRBV6-2/TRBV6-3
j_call: TRBJ1-2
d_call: NA
clone_size: once
cdr3_nt: TGTGCCAGCACCACCTTCTCTCGGACCCCTAGCTATGGCTACACCTTC
cdr3_aa: CASTTFSRTPSYGYTF

v_call: TRBV4-1
j_call: TRBJ1-6
d_call: TRBD1
clone_size: NA
cdr3_nt: TGCGCCAGCAGCCAAGGCGGGTGGGGGACAGGAAATTCACCCCTCCACTTT
cdr3_aa: CASSQGGWGTGNSPLHF

v_call: TRBV4-3
j_call: TRBJ2-7
d_call: NA
clone_size: NA
cdr3_nt: TGCGCCAGCAGCCAAGATATTACAAACTCCTACGAGCAGTACTTC
cdr3_aa: CASSQDITNSYEQYF

v_call: TRBV9
j_call: TRBJ2-7
d_call: NA
clone_size: NA
cdr3_nt: TGTGCCAGCAGCGTAGGTGTAGGGAAACCCTACGAGCAGTACTTC
cdr3_aa: CASSVGVGKPYEQYF

v_call: TRBV19
j_call: TRBJ2-1
d_call: TRBD2
clone_size: few
cdr3_nt: TGTGCCAGTAGTACCAAATTACTAGCGGGGGGACCTTTCAATGAGCAGTTCTTC
cdr3_aa: CASSTKLLAGGPFNEQFF

v_call: TRBV6-5
j_call: TRBJ1-6
d_call: TRBD1
clone_size: few
cdr3_nt: TGTGCCAGCAGCGGACAGGGCGTAAATAATTCACCCCTCCACTTT
cdr3_aa: CASSGQGVNNSPLHF

v_call: TRBV12-3/TRBV12-4
j_call: TRBJ1-5
d_call: NA
clone_size: few
cdr3_nt: TGTGCCAGTAAGGGTGGGGATCAGCCCCAGCATTTT
cdr3_aa: CASKGGDQPQHF

v_call: TRBV14
j_call: TRBJ1-4
d_call: TRBD1
clone_size: NA
cdr3_nt: TGTGCCAGCAGCCAAGGACAGGGGAGAAAACTGTTTTTT
cdr3_aa: CASSQGQGRKLFF

v_call: TRBV20-1
j_call: TRBJ2-5
d_call: TRBD2
clone_size: few
cdr3_nt: TGCAGTGCTAGAGGAGGGTCTAGCGGGACAAGGGAGACCCAGTACTTC
cdr3_aa: CSARGGSSGTRETQYF

v_call: TRBV7-3
j_call: TRBJ2-1
d_call: NA
clone_size: many
cdr3_nt: TGTGCCAGCAGCCCGTTGGAGGCCTCCCAGCAGTTCTTC
cdr3_aa: CASSPLEASQQFF

v_call: TRBV14
j_call: TRBJ1-2
d_call: NA
clone_size: few
cdr3_nt: TGTGCCAGCAGCCAAGTTTTAACAGGTGATGGCTACACCTTC
cdr3_aa: CASSQVLTGDGYTF

v_call: TRBV5-1
j_call: TRBJ2-3
d_call: NA
clone_size: few
cdr3_nt: TGCGCCAGCAGCTTGGCCCCGGGGGGCACAGATACGCAGTATTTT
cdr3_aa: CASSLAPGGTDTQYF

v_call: TRBV7-2
j_call: TRBJ2-3
d_call: TRBD2
clone_size: many
cdr3_nt: TGTGCCGGAGCGGGGGGGCCAACAGATACGCAGTATTTT
cdr3_aa: CAGAGGPTDTQYF

v_call: TRBV6-5
j_call: TRBJ1-1
d_call: TRBD1
clone_size: few
cdr3_nt: TGTGCCAGCAGTTACGACAGGGCTATGAACACTGAAGCTTTCTTT
cdr3_aa: CASSYDRAMNTEAFF

v_call: TRBV7-9
j_call: TRBJ2-7
d_call: NA
clone_size: NA
cdr3_nt: TGTGCCAGCAGCTTAACGTCGCGGGGCCCCTACGAGCAGTACTTC
cdr3_aa: CASSLTSRGPYEQYF

v_call: TRBV5-6
j_call: TRBJ1-5
d_call: NA
clone_size: few
cdr3_nt: TGTGCCAGCAGCTTGGGGTATGGGGGCAATCAGCCCCAGCATTTT
cdr3_aa: CASSLGYGGNQPQHF

v_call: TRBV5-1
j_call: TRBJ2-7
d_call: NA
clone_size: many
cdr3_nt: TGCGCCAGCAGCTTGGTAGTAGGTCGCTCCTACGAGCAGTACTTC
cdr3_aa: CASSLVVGRSYEQYF

v_call: TRBV5-1
j_call: TRBJ2-3
d_call: NA
clone_size: few
cdr3_nt: TGCGCCAGCAGCCAGGACGTTAGCACAGATACGCAGTATTTT
cdr3_aa: CASSQDVSTDTQYF